Following are 14 T cell receptor beta chains from one sample sequenced in a study of blood T cell repertoires in COVID-19. The table came from immunoSEQ multiplex PCR; TCRdb's copy has only in-frame clones and leaves some out. The profile shows around 250,000 clones, 70% to 85% of them singletons. Sequenced material: peripheral blood. These receptors were obtained from a woman aged 80 or over with acute or convalescent COVID-19.

This clone showed up just once. This sequence joins TRBV4-3 and TRBJ2-3, with D hard to call. There are 13 residues in the CDR3. Germline loops: CDR1 LGHNA, CDR2 YSLEER. Trimming left V 0 bases short and J 11 bases short, with 12 bases between. CDR3 in amino acids: CASSQDTVAKQYF. In DNA form, the CDR3 reads TGCGCCAGCAGCCAAGATACGGTAGCTAAGCAGTATTTT.

This clone was observed once. This sequence joins TRBV19 and TRBJ2-4, with TRBD2 matching over 9 bases. Unmatched junction bases numbered 13, after V lost 3 bases and J lost 7 bases. Per the germline V gene, CDR1 is LNHDA and CDR2 is SQIVND (reference sequence). The CDR3 consists of 17 residues. CDR3 bases: TGTGCCAGTAGTATCGGAGCTAGCGGGATCGTCCAGAACATTCAGTACTTC. This sequence encodes CASSIGASGIVQNIQYF.

V is TRBV6-2 or TRBV6-3 and J is TRBJ1-1; maybe TRBD1 (6 bases). Germline V gives CDR1 MNHEY, CDR2 SVGEGT. The germline V and J ends were trimmed by 4 bases and 3 bases, with 15 bases remaining between them. CDR3 length: 15 residues. DNA of the CDR3: TGTGCCAGCAGTTCCTTCGACAGGCTGCACACTGAAGCTTTCTTT. Encoded protein: CASSSFDRLHTEAFF.

With regard to this clone: The sample has other DNA sequences that encode this CDR3 too. This chain joins TRBV9 and TRBJ2-1, with TRBD2 matching 12 bases. Germline CDR1 SGDLS, CDR2 YYNGEE. The CDR3 is 19 residues long. With V trimmed by 2 bases and J by 3 bases, 12 bases remained unmatched. CDR3 DNA sequence: TGTGCCAGCAGCGTCTCACTAGCGGGAGGAATAATGGGCTACAATGAGCAGTTCTTC. Encoded protein: CASSVSLAGGIMGYNEQFF.

The chain uses TRBV7-7 and TRBJ2-2; TRBD2 matches 12 bases. Per the germline V gene, CDR1 is SSHAT and CDR2 is FNYEAQ (reference sequence). V dropped 2 bases and J dropped 6; count of bases not matched to a gene: 1. The CDR3 totals 15 residues. The CDR3 protein is CASSLLAGGPGELFF. The CDR3 DNA is TGTGCCAGCAGCTTACTAGCGGGGGGGCCCGGGGAGCTGTTTTTT.

The chain combines TRBV5-1 with TRBJ2-7, with D possibly TRBD1 on 6 matching bases. CDR3 length equals 15 residues. Trimming cost V 0 bases and J 2 bases, with 12 bases left between them. The V gene's germline CDR1 is SGHRS and CDR2 YFSETQ. In DNA form, the CDR3 reads TGCGCCAGCAGCTTGGCTACGGACAGCACCTACGAGCAGTACTTC. Its protein is CASSLATDSTYEQYF.

The chain joins TRBV6-2 or TRBV6-3 to TRBJ2-3; D uncertain. CDR3 length: 15 residues. V was trimmed by 6 bases and J by 4 bases, leaving 17 bases between them. Per the germline V gene, CDR1 is MNHEY and CDR2 is SVGEGT. The CDR3 DNA sequence: TGTGCCAGCAGCGAACAGTTCCCCTCCCCAGATACGCAGTATTTT. Translating gives CASSEQFPSPDTQYF.

The chain uses TRBV25-1 and TRBJ2-7, with a tentative D call TRBD1 (6 bases). Germline CDR1 MGHDK, CDR2 SYGVNS. This CDR3 region has 14 residues. V was clipped by 4 bases and J by 3 bases, with 13 bases between them. CDR3: CASSGRGSIYEQYF. The CDR3 DNA follows: TGTGCCAGCAGTGGCAGGGGATCGATCTACGAGCAGTACTTC.

The rearrangement joins TRBV27 to TRBJ2-2; the D gene is possibly TRBD2 (5 bases). V was trimmed by 5 bases and J by 0 bases, leaving 16 bases between them. Germline lookup yields CDR1 MNHEY and CDR2 SMNVEV (reference sequence). CDR3 length: 17 residues. CDR3 bases: TGTGCCAGCAGTCCGGTAGCCAGGACTGCGAACACCGGGGAGCTGTTTTTT. This codes for CASSPVARTANTGELFF.

J is TRBJ2-2 and V is TRBV4-2, with D unresolved. V gave up 0 bases and J gave up 6 bases, with 11 bases separating them. The CDR3 contains 15 residues. Germline CDR1 is LGHNA and CDR2 is YNFKEQ. CDR3 in amino acids: CASSQDPSSPGELFF. CDR3 DNA: TGTGCCAGCAGCCAAGATCCGAGTAGCCCCGGGGAGCTGTTTTTT.

The chain is built from TRBV19 and TRBJ2-1; 7 positions match TRBD1. The CDR3 consists of 14 residues. The V segment lost 4 bases and the J segment 6 bases; nucleotides outside the gene matches: 6. Germline CDR1 is LNHDA and CDR2 is SQIVND (reference sequence). CDR3 loop: CASSNRDRPNEQFF. The CDR3 DNA sequence: TGTGCCAGTAGTAATCGGGACAGACCCAATGAGCAGTTCTTC.

This clone was counted once. V usage is TRBV5-4 and J usage is TRBJ2-6; D remains unclear. The CDR3 is 14 amino acids. Germline V gives CDR1 SGHNT, CDR2 YYREEE (reference sequence). Trimming took 1 base from V and 4 from J, leaving 6 bases between them. The CDR3 region is CASSLQIGANVLTF. The CDR3 DNA reads as TGTGCCAGCAGCTTGCAGATAGGGGCCAACGTCCTGACTTTC.

The chain carries TRBV28 and TRBJ1-6; no clear D. CDR1 and CDR2 from the germline V gene are MDHEN and SYDVKM. V lost 9 bases to trimming and J lost 0 bases, with 3 bases between them. The CDR3 contains 12 residues. As DNA, the CDR3 is TGTGCCAGTAGCTCCTATAATTCACCCCTCCACTTT. This translates into CASSSYNSPLHF.

V and J are TRBV2 and TRBJ1-3; unclear D gene. The CDR3 loop spans 14 amino acids. Germline V CDR1 and CDR2: SNHLY, FYNNEI. Trimming stripped 6 bases from V and 0 bases from J, with 9 bases between. DNA for the CDR3: TGTGCCAGCAGAGCTGGTTTCTCTGGAAACACCATATATTTT. Protein: CASRAGFSGNTIYF.